This passage covers 10 T cell receptor beta chains from one sample sequenced in a study of monozygotic twins with inflammatory bowel disease. TCRdb derives one entry per CDR3 protein from the 5' RACE reads, leaving out DNA. The listing contains over 350,000 distinct CDR3 sequences. Sample: blood. The receptors here all came from a human donor with ulcerative colitis or Crohn's disease, or a healthy co-twin of an affected twin (not recorded which).

This chain links TRBV19 with TRBJ2-1; TCRdb indicates TRBD2, and absent DNA this call remains unverified. CDR1 is LNHDA, CDR2 SQIVND, per germline (reference sequence). The CDR3 sequence is 13 residues long. CDR3 loop: CASSSEAYNEQFF.

The chain links TRBV15 to TRBJ1-1. CDR1 is LNHNV, CDR2 YYDKDF, per germline (reference sequence). This CDR3 spans 14 amino acids. CDR3 sequence: CATSRDLVGTEAFF.

The rearrangement links TRBV29-1 to TRBJ1-2. The CDR3 has 11 residues. Germline values: CDR1 SQVTM, CDR2 ANQGSEA. The CDR3 loop is CSVPDSYGYTF.

The rearrangement links TRBV29-1 to TRBJ1-4; there is no DNA to check the TCRdb D call of TRBD1. The CDR3 is 13 residues long. Germline V gives CDR1 SQVTM, CDR2 ANQGSEA. The CDR3 is CSVEEGADEKLFF.

V gene TRBV4-3 combines with J gene TRBJ2-4; TCRdb's D call, TRBD2, is unchecked because there is no DNA. Germline V lookup: CDR1 LGHNA, CDR2 YSLEER. CDR3 length equals 19 residues. The CDR3 sequence: CASSQGSAGEGISKNIQYF.

This rearrangement joins TRBV5-1 to TRBJ2-1; the D call of TRBD1 rests on TCRdb alone, since no DNA is present to check it. This CDR3 has 15 residues. Germline-derived CDR1 and CDR2 are SGHRS and YFSETQ. The CDR3 protein is CASSLIRTANNEQFF.

The rearrangement joins TRBV12-3 or TRBV12-4 to TRBJ1-2; TCRdb designates TRBD1, a call that cannot be tested without DNA. CDR3 length equals 15 residues. CDR3: CASSPRTGFNYGYTF.

This chain joins TRBV6-2 or TRBV6-3 and TRBJ1-1; with no DNA, the TCRdb D assignment of TRBD1 cannot be verified. The CDR3 is 14 amino acids. The V gene's germline CDR1 is MNHEY and CDR2 SVGEGT. The chain's CDR3 is CASSYQGAATEAFF.

V is TRBV4-3 and J is TRBJ2-3; TCRdb's assignment of TRBD1 cannot be checked, as there is no DNA. Germline assignment: CDR1 LGHNA and CDR2 YSLEER. The CDR3 runs 15 residues. The CDR3 loop is CASSHSSGAEGTQYF.

This sequence joins TRBV4-2 and TRBJ2-1; there is no DNA to check the TCRdb D call of TRBD1. The CDR3 length is 16 residues. Germline CDR1 reads LGHNA; CDR2 reads YNFKEQ. CDR3 in amino acids: CASSPGMGGGLAEQFF.